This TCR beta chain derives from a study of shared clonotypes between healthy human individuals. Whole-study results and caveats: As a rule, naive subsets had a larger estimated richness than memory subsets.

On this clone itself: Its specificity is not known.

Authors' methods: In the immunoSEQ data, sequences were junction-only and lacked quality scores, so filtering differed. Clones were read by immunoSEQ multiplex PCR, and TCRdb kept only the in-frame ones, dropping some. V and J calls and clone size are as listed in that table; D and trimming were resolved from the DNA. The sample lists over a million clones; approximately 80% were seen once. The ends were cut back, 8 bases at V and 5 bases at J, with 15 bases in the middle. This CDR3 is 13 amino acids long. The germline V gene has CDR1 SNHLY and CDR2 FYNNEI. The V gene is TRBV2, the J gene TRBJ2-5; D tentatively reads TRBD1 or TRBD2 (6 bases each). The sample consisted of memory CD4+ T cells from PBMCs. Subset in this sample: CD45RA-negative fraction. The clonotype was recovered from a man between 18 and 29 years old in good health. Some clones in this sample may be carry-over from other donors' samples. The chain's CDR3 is CASRAGEEETQYF. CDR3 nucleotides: TGTGCCAGCCGAGCAGGGGAGGAGGAGACCCAGTACTTC.